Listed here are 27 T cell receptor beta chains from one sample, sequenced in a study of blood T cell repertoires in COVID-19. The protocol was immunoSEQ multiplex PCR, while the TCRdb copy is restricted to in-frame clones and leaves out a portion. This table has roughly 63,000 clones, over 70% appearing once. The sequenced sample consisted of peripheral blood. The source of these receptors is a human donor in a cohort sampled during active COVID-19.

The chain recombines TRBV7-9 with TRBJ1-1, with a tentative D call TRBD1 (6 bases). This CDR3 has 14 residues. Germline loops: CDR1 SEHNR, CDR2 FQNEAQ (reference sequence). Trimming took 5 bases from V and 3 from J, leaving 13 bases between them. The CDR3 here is CASSVDDRHTEAFF. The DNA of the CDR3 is TGTGCCAGCAGCGTAGATGACAGGCACACTGAAGCTTTCTTT.

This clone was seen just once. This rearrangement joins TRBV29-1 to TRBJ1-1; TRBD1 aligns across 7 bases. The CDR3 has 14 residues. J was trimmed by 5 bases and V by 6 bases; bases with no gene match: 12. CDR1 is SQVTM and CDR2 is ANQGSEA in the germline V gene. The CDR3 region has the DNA TGCAGCGTGGGGACGGGGACAGTGAGGACTGAAGCTTTCTTT. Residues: CSVGTGTVRTEAFF. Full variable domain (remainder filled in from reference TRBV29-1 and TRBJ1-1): SAVISQKPSRDICQRGTSLTIQCQVDSQVTMMFWYRQQPGQSLTLIATANQGSEATYESGFVIDKFPISRPNLTFSTLTVSNMSPEDSSIYLCSVGTGTVRTEAFFGQGTRLTVV.

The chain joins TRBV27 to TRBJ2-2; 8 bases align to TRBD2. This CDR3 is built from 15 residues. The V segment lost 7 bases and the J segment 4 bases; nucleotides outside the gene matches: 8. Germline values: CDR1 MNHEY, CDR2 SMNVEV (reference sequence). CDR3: CASTSSGGLTGELFF. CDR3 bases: TGTGCCAGCACCTCCAGCGGGGGCCTCACCGGGGAGCTGTTTTTT.

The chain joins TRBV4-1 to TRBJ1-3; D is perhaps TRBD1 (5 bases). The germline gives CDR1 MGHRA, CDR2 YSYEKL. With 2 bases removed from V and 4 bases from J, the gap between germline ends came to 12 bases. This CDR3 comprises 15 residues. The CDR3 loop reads CASSQQQAGGNTIYF. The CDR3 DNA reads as TGCGCCAGCAGCCAACAACAGGCTGGAGGAAACACCATATATTTT.

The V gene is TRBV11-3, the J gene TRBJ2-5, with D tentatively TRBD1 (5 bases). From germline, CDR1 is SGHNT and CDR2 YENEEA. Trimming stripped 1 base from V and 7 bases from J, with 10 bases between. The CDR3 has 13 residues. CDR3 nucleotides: TGTGCCAGCAGCTTAGCCCAGGGTGGGACCCAGTACTTC. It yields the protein CASSLAQGGTQYF.

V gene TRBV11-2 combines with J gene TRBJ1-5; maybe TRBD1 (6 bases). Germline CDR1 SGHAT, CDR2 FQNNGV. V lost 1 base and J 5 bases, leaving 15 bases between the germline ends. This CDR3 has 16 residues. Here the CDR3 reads CASSLAAGGRDQPQHF. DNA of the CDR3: TGTGCCAGCAGCTTAGCCGCGGGGGGCAGAGATCAGCCCCAGCATTTT. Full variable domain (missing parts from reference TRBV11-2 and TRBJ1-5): EAGVAQSPRYKIIEKRQSVAFWCNPISGHATLYWYQQILGQGPKLLIQFQNNGVVDDSQLPKDRFSAERLKGVDSTLKIQPAKLEDSAVYLCASSLAAGGRDQPQHFGDGTRLSIL.

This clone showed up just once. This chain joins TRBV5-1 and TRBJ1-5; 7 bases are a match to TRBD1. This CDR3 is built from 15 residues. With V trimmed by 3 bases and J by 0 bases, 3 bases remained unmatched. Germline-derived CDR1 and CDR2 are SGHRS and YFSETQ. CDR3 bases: TGCGCCAGCAGCTGGGGGGACAGTAGCAATCAGCCCCAGCATTTT. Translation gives CASSWGDSSNQPQHF.

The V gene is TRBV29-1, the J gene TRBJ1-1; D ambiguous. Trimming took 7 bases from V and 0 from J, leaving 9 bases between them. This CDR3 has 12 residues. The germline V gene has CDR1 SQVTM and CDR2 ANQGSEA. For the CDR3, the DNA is TGCAGCGCTGCAACTATGAACACTGAAGCTTTCTTT. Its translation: CSAATMNTEAFF.

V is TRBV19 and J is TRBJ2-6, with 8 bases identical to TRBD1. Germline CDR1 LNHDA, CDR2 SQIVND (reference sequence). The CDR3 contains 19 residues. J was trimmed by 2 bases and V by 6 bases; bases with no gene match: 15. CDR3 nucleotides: TGTGCCAGTAGGCCTAAGAAAGGGACAGGTACGGCTGGGGCCAACGTCCTGACTTTC. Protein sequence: CASRPKKGTGTAGANVLTF.

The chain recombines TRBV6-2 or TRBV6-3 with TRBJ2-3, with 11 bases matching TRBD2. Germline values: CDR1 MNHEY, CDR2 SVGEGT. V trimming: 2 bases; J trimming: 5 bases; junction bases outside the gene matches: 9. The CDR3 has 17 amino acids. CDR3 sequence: CASSYGRLAGGRDTQYF. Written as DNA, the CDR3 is TGTGCCAGCAGTTACGGGAGGCTAGCGGGAGGAAGAGATACGCAGTATTTT.

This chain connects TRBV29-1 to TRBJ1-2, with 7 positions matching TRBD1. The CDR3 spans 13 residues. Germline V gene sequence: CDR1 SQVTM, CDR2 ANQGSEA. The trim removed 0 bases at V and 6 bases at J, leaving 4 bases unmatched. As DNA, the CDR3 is TGCAGCGTTGAAGATTTACAGGGGAATGGCTACACCTTC. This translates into CSVEDLQGNGYTF.

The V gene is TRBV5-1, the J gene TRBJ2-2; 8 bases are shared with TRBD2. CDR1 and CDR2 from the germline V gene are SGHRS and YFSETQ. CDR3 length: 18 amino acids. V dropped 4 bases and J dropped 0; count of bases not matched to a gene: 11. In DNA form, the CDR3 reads TGCGCCAGCAGCGCGACGTCGACTAGCGTAACGAACACCGGGGAGCTGTTTTTT. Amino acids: CASSATSTSVTNTGELFF.

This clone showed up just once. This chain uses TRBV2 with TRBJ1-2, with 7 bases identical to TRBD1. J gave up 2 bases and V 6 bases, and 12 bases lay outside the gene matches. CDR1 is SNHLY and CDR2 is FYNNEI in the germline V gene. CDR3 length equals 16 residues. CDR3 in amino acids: CASSGRQGVSNYGYTF. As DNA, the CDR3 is TGTGCCAGCAGCGGACGACAGGGAGTTAGCAACTATGGCTACACCTTC.

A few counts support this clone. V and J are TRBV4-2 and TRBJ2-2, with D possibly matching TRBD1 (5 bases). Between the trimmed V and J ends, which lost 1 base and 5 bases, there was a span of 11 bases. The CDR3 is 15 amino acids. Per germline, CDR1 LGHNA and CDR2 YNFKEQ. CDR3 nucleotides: TGTGCCAGCAGCCAAGCCGACAGAGTAACCGGGGAGCTGTTTTTT. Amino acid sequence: CASSQADRVTGELFF.

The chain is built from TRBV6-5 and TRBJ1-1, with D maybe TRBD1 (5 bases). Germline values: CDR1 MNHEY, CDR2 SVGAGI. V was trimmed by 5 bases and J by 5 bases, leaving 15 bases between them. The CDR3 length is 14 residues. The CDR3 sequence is CASSPRGGLTEAFF. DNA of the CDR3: TGTGCCAGCAGTCCCCGCGGGGGGTTAACTGAAGCTTTCTTT.

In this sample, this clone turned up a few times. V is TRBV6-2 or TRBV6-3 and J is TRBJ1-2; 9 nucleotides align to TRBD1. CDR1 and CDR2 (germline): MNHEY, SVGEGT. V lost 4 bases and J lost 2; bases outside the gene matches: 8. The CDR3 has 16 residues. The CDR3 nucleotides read TGTGCCAGCAGTTTCCGGGGACAGGGCGGAAACTATGGCTACACCTTC. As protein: CASSFRGQGGNYGYTF.

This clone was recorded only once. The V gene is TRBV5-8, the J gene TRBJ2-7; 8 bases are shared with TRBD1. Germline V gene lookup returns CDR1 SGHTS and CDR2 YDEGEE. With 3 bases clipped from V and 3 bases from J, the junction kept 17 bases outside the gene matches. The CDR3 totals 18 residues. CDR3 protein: CASSSFPGGAGADYEQYF. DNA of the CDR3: TGTGCCAGCAGCTCTTTCCCAGGGGGCGCTGGGGCCGACTACGAGCAGTACTTC.

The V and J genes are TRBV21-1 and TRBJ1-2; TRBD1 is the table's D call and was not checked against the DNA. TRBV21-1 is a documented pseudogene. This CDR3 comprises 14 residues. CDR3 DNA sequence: TGTGCCAGCAGCAAAGAGGATCGACATTATGGCTACACCTTC. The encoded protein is CASSKEDRHYGYTF.

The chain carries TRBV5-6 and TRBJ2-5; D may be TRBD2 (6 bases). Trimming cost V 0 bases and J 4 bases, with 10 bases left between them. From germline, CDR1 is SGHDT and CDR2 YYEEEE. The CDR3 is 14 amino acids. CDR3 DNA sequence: TGTGCCAGCAGCTTGGAGGCAGCGGGAGAGACCCAGTACTTC. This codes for CASSLEAAGETQYF.

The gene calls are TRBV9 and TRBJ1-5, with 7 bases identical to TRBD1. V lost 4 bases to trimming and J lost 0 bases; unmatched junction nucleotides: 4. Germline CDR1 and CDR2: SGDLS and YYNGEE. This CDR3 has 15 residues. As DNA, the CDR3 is TGTGCCAGCAGCCCAGGGGGAAATAGCAATCAGCCCCAGCATTTT. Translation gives CASSPGGNSNQPQHF. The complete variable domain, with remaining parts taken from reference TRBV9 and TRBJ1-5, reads DSGVTQTPKHLITATGQRVTLRCSPRSGDLSVYWYQQSLDQGLQFLIQYYNGEERAKGNILERFSAQQFPDLHSELNLSSLELGDSALYFCASSPGGNSNQPQHFGDGTRLSIL.

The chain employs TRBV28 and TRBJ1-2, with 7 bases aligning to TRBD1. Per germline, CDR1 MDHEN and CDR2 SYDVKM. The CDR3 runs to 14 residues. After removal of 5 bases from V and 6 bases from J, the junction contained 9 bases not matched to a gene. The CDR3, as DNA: TGTGCCAGCAGTCACCTAGACAGGGTACATGGCTACACCTTC. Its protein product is CASSHLDRVHGYTF.

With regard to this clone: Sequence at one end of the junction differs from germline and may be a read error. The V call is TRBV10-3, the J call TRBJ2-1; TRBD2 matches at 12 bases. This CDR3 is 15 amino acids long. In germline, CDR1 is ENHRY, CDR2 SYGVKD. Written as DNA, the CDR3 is TGTGCCAGCAGTGTAACTAGCGGGAGGAACAATGAGCAGTTCTTC. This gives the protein CASSVTSGRNNEQFF.

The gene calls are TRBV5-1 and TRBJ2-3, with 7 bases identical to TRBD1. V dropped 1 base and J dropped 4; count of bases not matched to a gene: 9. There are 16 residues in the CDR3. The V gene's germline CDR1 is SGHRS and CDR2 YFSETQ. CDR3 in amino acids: CASSLWETGMADTQYF. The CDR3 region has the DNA TGCGCCAGCAGCTTGTGGGAGACAGGGATGGCAGATACGCAGTATTTT. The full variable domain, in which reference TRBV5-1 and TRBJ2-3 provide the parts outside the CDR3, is KAGVTQTPRYLIKTRGQQVTLSCSPISGHRSVSWYQQTPGQGLQFLFEYFSETQRNKGNFPGRFSGRQFSNSRSEMNVSTLELGDSALYLCASSLWETGMADTQYFGPGTRLTVL.

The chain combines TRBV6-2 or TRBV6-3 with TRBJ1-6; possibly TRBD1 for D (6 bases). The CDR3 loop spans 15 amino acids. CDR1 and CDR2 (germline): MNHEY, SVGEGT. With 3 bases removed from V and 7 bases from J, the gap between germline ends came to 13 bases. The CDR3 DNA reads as TGTGCCAGCAGTTATGGGGGCGGAAGCAATTCACCCCTCCACTTT. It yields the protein CASSYGGGSNSPLHF.

The CDR3 spells CASSEYGGGADTQYF. CDR3 coding DNA: TGTGCCAGCAGTGAATATGGGGGAGGGGCAGATACGCAGTATTTT. The chain joins TRBV25-1 to TRBJ2-3; 7 bases are shared with TRBD2. The length of the CDR3 is 15 residues. The ends lost 0 bases at V and 4 bases at J; junction bases unmatched: 4. Germline values: CDR1 MGHDK, CDR2 SYGVNS.

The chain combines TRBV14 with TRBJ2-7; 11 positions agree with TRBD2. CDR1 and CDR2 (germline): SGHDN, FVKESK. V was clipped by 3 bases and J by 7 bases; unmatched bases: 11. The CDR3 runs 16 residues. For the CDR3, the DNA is TGTGCCAGCAGCCACCGCACTAGCGGGAGACGAGGGGAGCAGTACTTC. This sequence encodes CASSHRTSGRRGEQYF.

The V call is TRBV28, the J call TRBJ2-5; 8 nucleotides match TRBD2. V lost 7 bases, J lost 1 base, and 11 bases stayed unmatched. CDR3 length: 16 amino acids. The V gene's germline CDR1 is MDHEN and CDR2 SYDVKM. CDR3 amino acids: CASINITGGVQETQYF. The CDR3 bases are TGTGCCAGCATCAACATTACCGGGGGGGTCCAAGAGACCCAGTACTTC.